This TCR beta chain was observed in a study of vaccination and CD4 T cells after COVID-19. In the study overall: The post-COVID samples were taken a median roughly 100 days after diagnosis, anywhere from 35 to 161. Control wells got either CEFX epitopes, HIV-1 Nef peptides, or no peptide at all.

Sequenced with the Oncomine TCR Beta short-read assay was DNA taken from cultured CD4+ T cells. TCRdb independently ran MiXCR on the PCR reads; one entry per CDR3 protein. This table has 3,900 or so distinct CDR3 sequences, about 40% appearing once. Losses at the gene ends were 4 bases for V and 1 base for J; bases not matched to a gene: 5. This CDR3 is 15 amino acids long. In germline, CDR1 is MNHEY, CDR2 SVGAGI. As for this clonotype: The antigen remains undetermined.

Specified treatment: roughly 10-day PBMC culture with coronavirus spike peptide pools or control peptides (ViraFEST assay). The source is a human donor who had recovered from COVID-19. Sequences were obtained from CD4+ T cells from blood, cultured in vitro. The chain has TRBV6-5 and TRBJ1-1, with 8 nucleotides matching TRBD1. CDR3 sequence reads: CASSFRQGTNTEAFF. The CDR3 DNA reads as TGTGCCAGCAGTTTCAGACAGGGGACGAACACTGAAGCTTTCTTT.